This note documents a single T cell receptor beta chain sequence. Its antigen target is currently unknown. Base qualities are not provided; no much larger clone lies one nucleotide away. Library generation was performed with the immunoSEQ multiplex PCR assay. Per the original workflow: A statistical classification framework was built for diagnosing cytomegalovirus status from the catalog of TCR beta chain sequences. TCRdb holds this immuneACCESS table with in-frame rearrangements only. Some clones are missing; in checked studies, unresolved V genes explain under half, and the rest has no known cause. The DNA gave D and trimming, while V, J and clone size come from that table. The sample table records 150,000 to 200,000 clones; around 85% of these occur just once. 2% to 2.5% of the sample comes from the top ten. Separate from the approximately 700-subject first cohort, the validation cohort of 120 subjects was the group to which the donors belonged.

The data were obtained in a study of cytomegalovirus exposure and HLA in healthy donors (dated by TCRdb to 2016 to 2017). Study-wide context: According to a later analysis, the roughly 120 validation repertoires were produced on the same platform as the 700 or so repertoires of the first cohort. The study aimed to test whether cataloging public T cell receptors could reveal signatures of past pathogen exposure. A separate validation cohort of about 110 different subjects was used in addition to the roughly 670-subject first cohort. To predict cytomegalovirus infection status, the study combined high-throughput TCR immunosequencing, statistical association of individual TCRs with disease status, and machine learning.

The paper as a whole reports these results and caveats: The study gave a list of 150 to 200 TCR beta chains associated with cytomegalovirus. Subsequent analysis determined that TCRs grouped into clusters in the first cohort also showed a tendency toward co-occurrence across the approximately 110 validation repertoires, and roughly 95% of cluster scores exceeded 0. According to the authors, the approach could potentially be generalized to other disease states and immunological phenotypes. Most TCR sequences were seen in very few donors, while some public TCRs were found in many individuals. A later analysis lacked HLA typing for the validation cohort, so it scored co-occurrence in that cohort across all 120 or so repertoires. In both the original and validation cohorts, the classifier was reported to diagnose cytomegalovirus status with high specificity and sensitivity. In vitro tests confirmed that a few of the cytomegalovirus-associated TCR beta chains recognize cytomegalovirus antigens.

The material sequenced was PBMCs. This receptor was obtained from a man aged 25 to 40 in good health and CMV-seropositive.

CDR3 region: CASSPGGPNYGYTF. The DNA reads TGTGCCAGCAGCCCAGGGGGCCCCAACTATGGCTACACCTTC. The receptor chain draws on TRBV7-9 and TRBJ1-2, with TRBD1 identical over 8 junction bases. Including cysteine and phenylalanine, the CDR3 has 14 amino acids. Of the read, only the CDR3 DNA is kept; its 42 bases are in frame from base 1. Trimming leaves V shorter by 5 bases and J shorter by 2 bases, with the junction holding 4 bases beyond the gene matches. The germline V gene (reference sequence) yields SEHNR for CDR1 and FQNEAQ for CDR2.